These 27 T cell receptor beta chains originate from one sample sequenced in a study of blood T cell repertoires in COVID-19 (dated by TCRdb to 2019 to 2021). The library was generated by the immunoSEQ multiplex PCR assay. The clones in this table, taken by TCRdb from immuneACCESS, are in-frame only. Not every clone is retained; where verified, under half of the shortfall comes from an unresolved V gene, and the cause of the rest is unknown. The sample data list about 29,000 clones, and less than 90% of these were observed just once. The ten largest clones add up to about 10% of the sample. Sequenced: peripheral blood. These receptor sequences come from a man older than 75 with active COVID-19.

V gene TRBV10-3 combines with J gene TRBJ1-3; no clear D gene. The CDR3 is 14 residues long. Trimming stripped 4 bases from V and 1 base from J, with 8 bases between. The germline gives CDR1 ENHRY, CDR2 SYGVKD. CDR3: CAISGEGSGNTIYF. CDR3 coding DNA: TGTGCCATCAGTGGAGAGGGTTCTGGAAACACCATATATTTT.

The chain uses TRBV5-8 and TRBJ1-5; D is ambiguous. V was cut by 1 base and J by 1 base, with 15 bases left in between. CDR1 is SGHTS and CDR2 is YDEGEE in the germline V gene. There are 17 residues in the CDR3. DNA for the CDR3: TGTGCCAGCAGCTTGCGGATCGGGAGGTGGAGCAATCAGCCCCAGCATTTT. It codes for CASSLRIGRWSNQPQHF.

This clone was seen only a few times. The chain carries TRBV2 and TRBJ1-5, with a weak D call TRBD1 (6 bases). Germline V gene lookup returns CDR1 SNHLY and CDR2 FYNNEI. The CDR3 covers 12 residues. The germline V and J ends were trimmed by 8 bases and 2 bases, with 7 bases remaining between them. CDR3 region: CASRQGNQPQHF. The CDR3 nucleotides are TGTGCCAGCCGACAGGGCAATCAGCCCCAGCATTTT.

The chain employs TRBV20-1 and TRBJ2-3, with TRBD1 matching 7 bases. The CDR3 extends over 13 amino acids. Per the germline V gene, CDR1 is DFQATT and CDR2 is SNEGSKA (reference sequence). Unmatched junction bases numbered 6, after V lost 3 bases and J lost 6 bases. The CDR3 sequence: CSASHRGDDTQYF. The CDR3 DNA is TGCAGTGCTAGTCACAGGGGTGATGATACGCAGTATTTT.

The J gene is TRBJ2-4, the V gene TRBV2; possible D gene TRBD1, 6 bases. In germline, CDR1 is SNHLY, CDR2 FYNNEI. The CDR3 sequence is 14 residues long. V was clipped by 2 bases and J by 6 bases, with 11 bases between them. CDR3 protein: CASSELVQGNIQYF. Here the CDR3 DNA reads TGTGCCAGCAGTGAATTAGTACAGGGAAACATTCAGTACTTC.

The V and J genes are TRBV6-9 and TRBJ2-5; a weak D match, TRBD2 (5 bases). The CDR3 extends over 16 amino acids. Germline CDR1 is MNHGY and CDR2 is SVAAGI. Trimming shortened V by 2 bases and J by 0 bases, and 13 bases separated the two germline ends. CDR3 DNA sequence: TGTGCCAGCAGTTATAGTAACTCGGACTACCAAGAGACCCAGTACTTC. It translates to CASSYSNSDYQETQYF.

This chain links TRBV19 with TRBJ2-1; TRBD1 matches at 8 bases. This CDR3 contains 16 residues. The germline gives CDR1 LNHDA, CDR2 SQIVND (reference sequence). The ends lost 6 bases at V and 8 bases at J; junction bases unmatched: 15. The CDR3 nucleotides are TGTGCCAGTAGCAAAGCGATGGGACAGGCATGGCATGAGCAGTTCTTC. This gives the protein CASSKAMGQAWHEQFF.

The chain couples TRBV7-8 to TRBJ2-1, with 14 bases lining up with TRBD2. V shed 4 bases and J 0 bases; nucleotides not matched to a gene: 8. Germline V CDR1 and CDR2: SGHVS, FQNEAQ. CDR3 length equals 19 residues. CDR3 protein: CASSSGLAGVPSSYNEQFF. The CDR3 bases are TGTGCCAGCAGCTCGGGACTAGCGGGGGTACCGAGCTCCTACAATGAGCAGTTCTTC.

This chain joins TRBV20-1 and TRBJ1-3; the D is unclear. Germline V CDR1 and CDR2: DFQATT, SNEGSKA (reference sequence). The CDR3 totals 14 residues. Trimming cost V 3 bases and J 0 bases, with 9 bases left between them. Here the CDR3 DNA reads TGCAGTGCTAGTCATCGGGTCTCTGGAAACACCATATATTTT. Its protein product is CSASHRVSGNTIYF.

The J gene is TRBJ2-5, the V gene TRBV6-1; D not certain. Trimming cost V 1 base and J 2 bases, with 11 bases left between them. CDR1 is MNHNS and CDR2 is SASEGT in the germline V gene. The CDR3 is 15 amino acids. The CDR3 coding sequence is TGTGCCAGCAGTGAAGGTTTAACAGTTCAAGAGACCCAGTACTTC. Protein: CASSEGLTVQETQYF.

The V and J genes are TRBV27 and TRBJ2-6, with no clear D. Germline CDR1 MNHEY, CDR2 SMNVEV (reference sequence). V was shortened by 5 bases and J by 1 base, with 3 bases between the two germline ends. CDR3 length: 13 amino acids. CDR3 region: CASSLSGANVLTF. In nucleotides, the CDR3 is TGTGCCAGCAGTCTTTCTGGGGCCAACGTCCTGACTTTC.

The rearrangement joins TRBV5-4 to TRBJ2-7, with a possible D match to TRBD1 (5 bases). Germline CDR1 and CDR2: SGHNT and YYREEE (reference sequence). This CDR3 has 14 residues. Trimming stripped 4 bases from V and 5 bases from J, with 16 bases between. The CDR3 here is CASSPRGRGNEQYF. The CDR3 coding sequence is TGTGCCAGCAGCCCGCGAGGTAGGGGCAACGAGCAGTACTTC.

This chain joins TRBV30 and TRBJ2-3; D not certain. The ends were cut back, 5 bases at V and 2 bases at J, with 8 bases in the middle. Germline V CDR1 and CDR2: GTSNPN, SVGIG (reference sequence). There are 12 residues in the CDR3. CDR3 protein: CAWGDNTDTQYF. In DNA, the CDR3 is TGTGCCTGGGGCGACAACACAGATACGCAGTATTTT.

The rearrangement joins TRBV7-9 to TRBJ1-5, with a possible D match to TRBD1 (5 bases). Between the trimmed V and J ends, which lost 1 base and 3 bases, there was a span of 13 bases. Germline V gene data show CDR1 as SEHNR and CDR2 as FQNEAQ (reference sequence). The CDR3 is 16 residues long. The CDR3 DNA sequence: TGTGCCAGCAGCTTAGGGACCGCGGGGCTCAATCAGCCCCAGCATTTT. It is translated as CASSLGTAGLNQPQHF.

In this sample, this clone turned up a few times. This sequence joins TRBV7-2 and TRBJ2-4; D perhaps matches TRBD2 (6 bases). The CDR3 totals 14 residues. Between the trimmed V and J ends, which lost 3 bases and 16 bases, there was a span of 22 bases. Germline loops: CDR1 SGHTA, CDR2 FQGNSA. CDR3 amino acids: CASSFNAGSGSTYF. CDR3 nucleotide sequence: TGTGCCAGCAGCTTTAATGCTGGTAGCGGTTCAACTTACTTC.

This rearrangement joins TRBV10-3 to TRBJ2-3; a possible D gene is TRBD2 (5 bases). Germline V CDR1 and CDR2: ENHRY, SYGVKD. V lost 4 bases to trimming and J lost 5 bases, with 13 bases between them. The CDR3 totals 14 residues. In DNA form, the CDR3 reads TGTGCCATCAGTGCCGGACTTGACGGAGATACGCAGTATTTT. Translated: CAISAGLDGDTQYF.

Written as DNA, the CDR3 is TGTGCCAGCAGTCTGACGGAGAGCATTAGGGGATCACCCCTCCACTTT. Its protein is CASSLTESIRGSPLHF. The chain recombines TRBV3-1 (or the pseudogene TRBV3-2) with TRBJ1-6, with D maybe TRBD1 (5 bases). The CDR3 spans 16 residues. Germline V gene lookup returns CDR1 LGHDT and CDR2 YNNKEL (reference sequence). V was clipped by 6 bases and J by 10 bases, with 22 bases between them.

This clone has more than one count but fewer than ten. This rearrangement joins TRBV6-6 to TRBJ2-5; TRBD1 agrees at 9 bases. The CDR3 is 11 amino acids. The V gene end was trimmed by 7 bases and the J gene end by 6 bases; junction bases not matched to a gene: 0. Looked up from germline, CDR1 is MNHNY and CDR2 is SVGAGI (reference sequence). CDR3 sequence (DNA): TGTGCCAGCAACAGGGGGCAGACCCAGTACTTC. Translated: CASNRGQTQYF.

The chain carries TRBV19 and TRBJ1-1; 7 bases line up with TRBD1. The CDR3 sequence is 13 residues long. Trimming took 10 bases from V and 4 from J; bases not matched to a gene: 9. Germline-derived CDR1 and CDR2 are LNHDA and SQIVND (reference sequence). The CDR3, as DNA: TGTGCCACCCTAGGACAGGACGTCACTGAAGCTTTCTTT. It is translated as CATLGQDVTEAFF.

V usage is TRBV9 and J usage is TRBJ2-2; D is possibly TRBD2 (6 bases). This CDR3 spans 14 amino acids. The germline V and J ends were trimmed by 5 bases and 3 bases, with 11 bases remaining between them. Germline CDR1 is SGDLS and CDR2 is YYNGEE. This chain's CDR3 is CASRGGLYTGELFF. The CDR3, as DNA: TGTGCCAGCAGGGGGGGACTTTACACCGGGGAGCTGTTTTTT.

The rearrangement joins TRBV30 to TRBJ1-2, with D possibly being TRBD1 (5 bases). Trimming left V 0 bases short and J 2 bases short, with 10 bases between. This CDR3 contains 14 residues. CDR1 is GTSNPN, CDR2 SVGIG, per germline (reference sequence). CDR3 region: CAWSVHRQNYGYTF. The CDR3 region has the DNA TGTGCCTGGAGTGTACACCGACAGAACTATGGCTACACCTTC.

This clone has a handful of counts. The rearrangement uses TRBV5-4 and TRBJ2-3, with 9 bases lining up with TRBD2. The germline V gene encodes CDR1 SGHNT and CDR2 YYREEE (reference sequence). The V gene end was trimmed by 1 base and the J gene end by 0 bases; junction bases not matched to a gene: 3. CDR3 length: 16 residues. Written as DNA, the CDR3 is TGTGCCAGCAGCTTGAGCGGGGGGACTAGCACAGATACGCAGTATTTT. Translated, it gives CASSLSGGTSTDTQYF.

The chain links TRBV19 to TRBJ2-7; no definite D call. The CDR3 is 13 residues long. The V end was cut by 4 bases, the J end by 1 base, with 8 bases between. The germline CDR1 and CDR2 sequences are LNHDA and SQIVND (reference sequence). The CDR3 DNA reads as TGTGCCAGTAGTAGATCCGGGTCCTACGAGCAGTACTTC. As protein: CASSRSGSYEQYF.

This chain links TRBV6-5 with TRBJ1-1; 8 bases match TRBD1. J gave up 3 bases and V 0 bases, and 3 bases lay outside the gene matches. The CDR3 consists of 15 residues. Germline V gives CDR1 MNHEY, CDR2 SVGAGI. The DNA of the CDR3 is TGTGCCAGCAGTTACTCCAGGGGGCAGTACACTGAAGCTTTCTTT. Its protein is CASSYSRGQYTEAFF.

The chain is built from TRBV5-1 and TRBJ1-1; D might be TRBD1 (6 bases). The CDR3 is made up of 14 amino acids. Trimming stripped 4 bases from V and 0 bases from J, with 10 bases between. CDR1 SGHRS and CDR2 YFSETQ come from the germline V gene. DNA for the CDR3: TGCGCCAGCAGCGGGGGCCAGTTGAACACTGAAGCTTTCTTT. This translates into CASSGGQLNTEAFF.

The chain joins TRBV11-2 to TRBJ1-4, with D possibly being TRBD1 (5 bases). With 5 bases removed from V and 8 bases from J, the gap between germline ends came to 21 bases. Per germline, CDR1 SGHAT and CDR2 FQNNGV. This CDR3 has 16 residues. The CDR3, as DNA: TGTGCCAGCAGCGAGATGGCGGGACGGGGGGGAGAAAAACTGTTTTTT. Its translation is CASSEMAGRGGEKLFF.

The chain uses TRBV10-3 and TRBJ2-2; 15 bases agree with TRBD2. The CDR3 extends over 19 amino acids. With V trimmed by 7 bases and J by 1 base, 10 bases remained unmatched. The germline V gene encodes CDR1 ENHRY and CDR2 SYGVKD. CDR3 nucleotide sequence: TGTGCCATCAATGCACGGACGGGACTAGCGGGGGGGAACACCGGGGAGCTGTTTTTT. This codes for CAINARTGLAGGNTGELFF.